This T cell receptor beta chain was sequenced during a study of early T cells in non-severe SARS-CoV-2 infection. Across the whole study: Sequencing targeted bulk RNA from unsorted whole blood, leaving chains unpaired.

Notes on the study in general: VDJdb matching favored anti-spike CD8 responses, missing private and CD4 specificities.

Attachment of unique molecular identifiers was made to individual cDNA molecules. Using its own MiXCR run on the 5' RACE reads, TCRdb lists one record per CDR3 protein. Found here are about 80,000 distinct CDR3 sequences, approximately 9.1% of them singletons; the top ten hold around 4.6%. The CDR3 sequence is 16 residues long. With 0 bases removed from V and 1 base from J, the gap between germline ends came to 11 bases. CDR1 and CDR2 from the germline V gene are SGHRS and YFSETQ. This clonotype was observed a handful of times. Its matching antigen is unknown. The specimen sequenced was whole blood. The chain is built from TRBV5-1 and TRBJ2-1; no firm D call. The sequence came from an adult who was a healthcare worker with PCR-confirmed SARS-CoV-2 infection or an uninfected control (not recorded which). DNA for the CDR3: TGCGCCAGCAGCTTGGCCCCAGGCCGATCCTACAATGAGCAGTTCTTC. Translating it yields CASSLAPGRSYNEQFF.